The 21 T cell receptor beta chains below were found in one sample sequenced in a study of PD-L1 blockade in urothelial cancer. Method: immunoSEQ multiplex PCR; TCRdb's copy keeps in-frame clones and lacks some. The sample carries 29,000 or so clones, approximately 81% recorded once. As to time point: peripheral blood 6 weeks after treatment start. Specimen: PBMCs, collected around atezolizumab (anti-PD-L1) treatment. The receptors were gathered from a man in his 70s with urothelial cancer.

This chain uses TRBV7-6 with TRBJ2-1, with D hard to call. The CDR3 length is 13 residues. CDR1 and CDR2 from the germline V gene are SGHVS and FNYEAQ. Trimming took off 3 bases at V and 7 bases at J, with 10 bases between the two ends. For the CDR3, the DNA is TGTGCCAGCAGCTTTATGGCAGAAAATGAGCAGTTCTTC. Its translation is CASSFMAENEQFF. Using reference TRBV7-6 and TRBJ2-1 for the parts outside the CDR3, the full variable domain is GAGVSQSPRYKVTKRGQDVALRCDPISGHVSLYWYRQALGQGPEFLTYFNYEAQQDKSGLPNDRFSAERPEGSISTLTIQRTEQRDSAMYRCASSFMAENEQFFGPGTRLTVL.

The chain combines TRBV28 with TRBJ2-1, with a weak D call TRBD2 (6 bases). The germline V and J ends were trimmed by 8 bases and 10 bases, with 12 bases remaining between them. The CDR3 is 11 residues long. Germline CDR1 reads MDHEN; CDR2 reads SYDVKM. The CDR3 bases are TGTGCCAGCGGGGGGAGCGAAGAGCAGTTCTTC. Translated: CASGGSEEQFF.

This clone has just a few counts. The rearrangement links TRBV6-4 to TRBJ2-3; 13 bases agree with TRBD2. The CDR3 has 15 residues. Germline values: CDR1 MRHNA, CDR2 SNTAGT. With V trimmed by 3 bases and J by 3 bases, 0 bases remained unmatched. The CDR3 region has the DNA TGTGCCAGCAGTGAGACTAGCGGGAGGACAGATACGCAGTATTTT. Translated, it gives CASSETSGRTDTQYF.

This clone was observed a handful of times. The chain joins TRBV25-1 to TRBJ2-3; TRBD2 agrees at 9 bases. The CDR3 loop spans 17 amino acids. Germline values: CDR1 MGHDK, CDR2 SYGVNS. J lost 5 bases, V lost 2 bases, and 11 bases had no gene match. The CDR3 bases are TGTGCCAGCAGTGAAGAAAGCGGGGGGCTGACCGGAGATACGCAGTATTTT. The encoded protein is CASSEESGGLTGDTQYF.

V and J are TRBV12-5 and TRBJ1-1; tentatively, D is TRBD1 (6 bases). The CDR3 loop spans 12 amino acids. Between the trimmed V and J ends, which lost 2 bases and 9 bases, there was a span of 10 bases. The germline V gene encodes CDR1 LGHNT and CDR2 FRNRAP. The CDR3 spells CASGLNQGQAFF. CDR3 nucleotides: TGTGCTAGTGGTTTGAACCAGGGGCAAGCTTTCTTT.

This clone occurred once. At one end, the junction sequence differs from germline, possibly due to a read error. The gene calls are TRBV15 and TRBJ2-5; no definite D call. CDR1 is LNHNV, CDR2 YYDKDF, per germline (reference sequence). The CDR3 is made up of 13 amino acids. CDR3 in amino acids: CATSRGNQETQYF. CDR3 DNA sequence: TGTGCCACCAGCAGAGGAAACCAGGAGACCCAGTACTTC.

The chain links TRBV6-1 to TRBJ1-5, with 7 bases that match TRBD1. With V trimmed by 4 bases and J by 6 bases, 3 bases remained unmatched. Germline V CDR1 and CDR2: MNHNS, SASEGT. The CDR3 has 13 residues. Written as DNA, the CDR3 is TGTGCCAGCAGTGCGGCAGGGGGTCAGCCCCAGCATTTT. It yields the protein CASSAAGGQPQHF.

The chain recombines TRBV28 with TRBJ1-5; 7 nucleotides line up with TRBD1. This CDR3 comprises 13 residues. Germline V CDR1 and CDR2: MDHEN, SYDVKM. V gave up 2 bases and J gave up 9 bases; unmatched junction bases: 4. CDR3 nucleotide sequence: TGTGCCAGCAGTTTAAGGGGGCTAGGGCCCCAGCATTTT. This translates into CASSLRGLGPQHF.

The genes are TRBV11-3 and TRBJ1-1; perhaps TRBD1 as D (5 bases). V was trimmed by 1 base and J by 8 bases, leaving 11 bases between them. The CDR3 is made up of 13 amino acids. The germline V gene has CDR1 SGHNT and CDR2 YENEEA. CDR3 protein: CASSLAAGGEAFF. CDR3 DNA: TGTGCCAGCAGCTTAGCGGCGGGGGGGGAAGCTTTCTTT.

This sequence joins TRBV25-1 and TRBJ2-5; possible D gene TRBD2, 6 bases. This CDR3 is 15 amino acids long. The V gene's germline CDR1 is MGHDK and CDR2 SYGVNS. With 6 bases removed from V and 2 bases from J, the gap between germline ends came to 16 bases. The CDR3 region is CASSPVRGKQETQYF. Here the CDR3 DNA reads TGTGCCAGCAGCCCTGTTCGGGGGAAACAAGAGACCCAGTACTTC.

This clone turned up a few times. This chain joins TRBV7-2 and TRBJ1-4; D uncertain. The CDR3 covers 15 residues. In germline, CDR1 is SGHTA, CDR2 FQGNSA. The V end lost 5 bases, the J end lost 6 bases, and 16 bases lay between the germline ends. The CDR3 sequence is CASSPYIARDEKLFF. In DNA form, the CDR3 reads TGTGCCAGCAGCCCTTACATAGCGAGGGATGAAAAACTGTTTTTT.

The CDR3 region has the DNA TGTGCCAGCAGTGAAGGGACTAGCGTGAATGAGCAGTTCTTC. Its translation is CASSEGTSVNEQFF. The chain employs TRBV6-4 and TRBJ2-1; 10 bases fit TRBD2. The junction had 3 bases not matched to a gene; V was cut back by 3 bases and J by 7 bases. CDR1 MRHNA and CDR2 SNTAGT come from the germline V gene. This CDR3 is 14 amino acids long.

J is TRBJ2-3 and V is TRBV7-2; 7 bases match TRBD2. Germline V gives CDR1 SGHTA, CDR2 FQGNSA. This CDR3 region has 15 residues. V dropped 2 bases and J dropped 5; count of bases not matched to a gene: 7. In DNA form, the CDR3 reads TGTGCCAGCAGCTTAAACGGGAGGAGTCGAGATACGCAGTATTTT. Protein product: CASSLNGRSRDTQYF.

The rearrangement links TRBV5-5 to TRBJ2-6; 8 nucleotides align to TRBD2. The V gene's germline CDR1 is SGHKS and CDR2 YYEKEE (reference sequence). V shed 1 base, J shed 3 bases, and the junction held 0 bases outside the gene matches. The CDR3 totals 15 residues. CDR3 protein: CASSLRGGGANVLTF. Here the CDR3 DNA reads TGTGCCAGCAGCTTGCGGGGGGGTGGGGCCAACGTCCTGACTTTC.

This clone was seen only a few times. This chain connects TRBV4-2 to TRBJ1-6, with 8 bases matching TRBD1. The ends lost 3 bases at V and 5 bases at J; junction bases unmatched: 6. This CDR3 contains 16 residues. The germline V gene encodes CDR1 LGHNA and CDR2 YNFKEQ. CDR3 nucleotides: TGTGCCAGCAGCCACGTTCAGGGGGCGGATAATTCACCCCTCCACTTT. Its protein product is CASSHVQGADNSPLHF.

The chain joins TRBV25-1 to TRBJ1-1, with D tentatively TRBD1 (6 bases). This CDR3 has 15 amino acids. V gave up 6 bases and J gave up 5 bases, with 19 bases separating them. The V gene's germline CDR1 is MGHDK and CDR2 SYGVNS. Here the CDR3 DNA reads TGTGCCAGCAGCCCTCGGGGGGGCCTCGGGACTGAAGCTTTCTTT. Encoded protein: CASSPRGGLGTEAFF.

This clone has only a few counts. The V gene is TRBV5-1, the J gene TRBJ2-1, with D perhaps matching TRBD1 (7 bases). The CDR3 totals 14 residues. V shed 7 bases and J shed 5 bases, with 16 bases lying between them. Germline CDR1 is SGHRS and CDR2 is YFSETQ. CDR3 protein: CASGRDSLNNEQFF. The CDR3 DNA is TGCGCCAGCGGGCGGGACAGTCTAAACAATGAGCAGTTCTTC.

The DNA for the CDR3 is TGCGCCAGCAGCTTCCGACAGGGGCCTTACGACTACGAGCAGTACTTC. Translation: CASSFRQGPYDYEQYF. The rearrangement uses TRBV5-1 and TRBJ2-7; 8 bases agree with TRBD1. The CDR3 length is 16 residues. In germline, CDR1 is SGHRS, CDR2 YFSETQ. The ends lost 2 bases at V and 3 bases at J; junction bases unmatched: 10.

The J gene is TRBJ2-1, the V gene TRBV11-2; 9 bases line up with TRBD2. Trimming took 8 bases from V and 8 from J; bases not matched to a gene: 7. Per germline, CDR1 SGHAT and CDR2 FQNNGV. There are 13 residues in the CDR3. The CDR3 sequence is CASEPGLAHEQFF. CDR3 DNA sequence: TGTGCCAGCGAACCGGGACTAGCCCATGAGCAGTTCTTC.

This clone was detected only once. The CDR3 reads CASSQAERRGNTIYF. CDR3 nucleotides: TGCGCCAGCAGCCAAGCTGAGCGCCGTGGAAACACCATATATTTT. The chain employs TRBV4-3 and TRBJ1-3, with unresolved D. The germline CDR1 and CDR2 sequences are LGHNA and YSLEER. The CDR3 has 15 amino acids. Deletions cut 1 base from V and 3 bases from J, with 10 bases between.

The chain uses TRBV6-5 and TRBJ1-2; possibly TRBD1 for D (6 bases). CDR1 is MNHEY and CDR2 is SVGAGI in the germline V gene. There are 14 residues in the CDR3. Trimming took off 2 bases at V and 8 bases at J, with 15 bases between the two ends. CDR3 nucleotide sequence: TGTGCCAGCAGTTACGGGGGCCCCCCTTCGGGCTACACCTTC. Translating it yields CASSYGGPPSGYTF.